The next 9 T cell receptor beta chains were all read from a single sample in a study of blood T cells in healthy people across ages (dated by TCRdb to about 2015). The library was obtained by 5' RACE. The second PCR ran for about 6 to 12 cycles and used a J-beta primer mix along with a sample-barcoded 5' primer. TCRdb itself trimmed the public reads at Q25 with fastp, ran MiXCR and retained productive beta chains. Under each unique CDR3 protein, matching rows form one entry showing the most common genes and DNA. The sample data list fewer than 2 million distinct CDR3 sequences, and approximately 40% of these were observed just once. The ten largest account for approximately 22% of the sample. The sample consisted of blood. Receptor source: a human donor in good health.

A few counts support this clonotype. The CDR3 region has the DNA TGCAGCGTTGAACCTGGGACGGTTAACTATGGCTACACCTTC. Its translation: CSVEPGTVNYGYTF. The chain joins TRBV29-1 to TRBJ1-2, with a possible D match to TRBD1 (5 bases). V was trimmed by 2 bases and J by 1 base, leaving 11 bases between them. The CDR3 totals 14 residues. In germline, CDR1 is SQVTM, CDR2 ANQGSEA.

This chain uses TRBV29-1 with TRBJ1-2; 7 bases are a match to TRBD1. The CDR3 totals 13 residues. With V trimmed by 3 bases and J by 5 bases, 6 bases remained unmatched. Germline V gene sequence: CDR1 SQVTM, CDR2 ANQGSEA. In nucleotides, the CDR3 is TGCAGCGTTGATGAGACAGGGACTTATGGCTACACCTTC. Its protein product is CSVDETGTYGYTF. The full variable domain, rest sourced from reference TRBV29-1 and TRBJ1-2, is SAVISQKPSRDICQRGTSLTIQCQVDSQVTMMFWYRQQPGQSLTLIATANQGSEATYESGFVIDKFPISRPNLTFSTLTVSNMSPEDSSIYLCSVDETGTYGYTFGSGTRLTVV.

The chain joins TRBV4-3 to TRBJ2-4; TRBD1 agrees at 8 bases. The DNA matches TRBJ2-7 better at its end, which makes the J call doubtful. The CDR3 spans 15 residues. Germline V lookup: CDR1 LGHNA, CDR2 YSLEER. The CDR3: CASSQGQGNPREQYF. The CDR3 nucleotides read TGCGCCAGCAGCCAAGGACAGGGGAACCCCCGCGAGCAGTACTTC.

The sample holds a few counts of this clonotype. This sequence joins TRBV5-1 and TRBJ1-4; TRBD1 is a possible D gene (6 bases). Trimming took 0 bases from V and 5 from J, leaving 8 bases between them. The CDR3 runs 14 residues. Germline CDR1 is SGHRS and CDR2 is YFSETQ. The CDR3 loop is CASSLGQENEKLFF. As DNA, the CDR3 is TGCGCCAGCAGCTTGGGACAGGAGAATGAAAAACTGTTTTTT.

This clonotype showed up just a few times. The CDR3 loop is CASWSARETQYF. In nucleotides, the CDR3 is TGTGCCAGCTGGTCCGCCAGGGAGACCCAGTACTTC. The rearrangement uses TRBV27 and TRBJ2-5; D unresolved. The V end was cut by 8 bases, the J end by 5 bases, with 12 bases between. The CDR3 covers 12 residues. Looked up from germline, CDR1 is MNHEY and CDR2 is SMNVEV (reference sequence).

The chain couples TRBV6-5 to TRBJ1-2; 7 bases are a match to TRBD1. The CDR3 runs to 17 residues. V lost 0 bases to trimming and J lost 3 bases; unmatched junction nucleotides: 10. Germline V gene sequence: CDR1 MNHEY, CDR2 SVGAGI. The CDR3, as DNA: TGTGCCAGCAGTTACTCGGAGAACCGACAGGGCGACTATGGCTACACCTTC. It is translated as CASSYSENRQGDYGYTF.

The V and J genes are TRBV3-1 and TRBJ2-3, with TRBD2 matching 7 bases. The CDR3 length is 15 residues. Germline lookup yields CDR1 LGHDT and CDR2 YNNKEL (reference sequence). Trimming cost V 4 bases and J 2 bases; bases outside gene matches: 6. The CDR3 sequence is CASSPTAGDTDTQYF. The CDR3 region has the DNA TGTGCCAGCAGCCCAACGGCGGGGGACACAGATACGCAGTATTTT.

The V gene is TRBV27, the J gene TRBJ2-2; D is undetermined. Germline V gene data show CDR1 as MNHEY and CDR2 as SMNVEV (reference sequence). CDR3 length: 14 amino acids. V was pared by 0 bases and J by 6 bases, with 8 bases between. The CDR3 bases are TGTGCCAGCAGTTTATCCATCGAGGCCGGGGAGCTGTTTTTT. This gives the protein CASSLSIEAGELFF.

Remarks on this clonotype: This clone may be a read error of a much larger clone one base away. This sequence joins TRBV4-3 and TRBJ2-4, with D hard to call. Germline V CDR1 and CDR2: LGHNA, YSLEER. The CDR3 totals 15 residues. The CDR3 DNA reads TGCGCCAGCAGCCATGCTACAGTAGCCAAAACCATTCAGTACTTC. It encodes CASSHATVAKTIQYF.